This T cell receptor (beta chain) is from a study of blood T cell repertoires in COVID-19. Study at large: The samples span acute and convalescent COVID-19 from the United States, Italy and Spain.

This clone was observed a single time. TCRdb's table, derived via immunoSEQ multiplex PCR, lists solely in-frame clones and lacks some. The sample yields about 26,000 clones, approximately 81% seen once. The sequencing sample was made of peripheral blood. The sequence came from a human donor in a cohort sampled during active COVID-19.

CDR3 nucleotide sequence: TGCGCCAGCAGCTTACAGGGTAGCACAGATACGCAGTATTTT. Translated: CASSLQGSTDTQYF. The chain links TRBV5-1 to TRBJ2-3; a weak D match, TRBD1 (6 bases). The length of the CDR3 is 14 residues. Trimming took 2 bases from V and 0 from J, leaving 7 bases between them. Germline V gene sequence: CDR1 SGHRS, CDR2 YFSETQ.